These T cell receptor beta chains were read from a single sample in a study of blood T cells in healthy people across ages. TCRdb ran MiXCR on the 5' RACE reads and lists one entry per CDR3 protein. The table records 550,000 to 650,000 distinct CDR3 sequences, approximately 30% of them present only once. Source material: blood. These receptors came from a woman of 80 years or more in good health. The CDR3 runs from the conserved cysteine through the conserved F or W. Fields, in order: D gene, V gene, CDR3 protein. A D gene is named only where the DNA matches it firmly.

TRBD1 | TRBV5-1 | CASSQGQAQETQYF
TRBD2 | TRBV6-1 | CASSDIGGTSGGYTDTQYF
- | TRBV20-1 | CSASNNRAGYGYTF
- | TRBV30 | CAWSLPGRNQAFF
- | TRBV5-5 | CASSLDIQGMRNSPLHF
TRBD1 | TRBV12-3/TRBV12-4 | CASNRGTADGYTF
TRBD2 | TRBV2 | CATGPSPGTKDTDTQYF
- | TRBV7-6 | CASSKQQGGYEQYF
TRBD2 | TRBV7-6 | CASGSGVSYEQYF
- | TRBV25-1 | CASSDNWGTRGTTNEKLFF
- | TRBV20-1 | CSARVLGHLNQPQHF
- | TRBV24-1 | CATSDPTGVGSNEQFF
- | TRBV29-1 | CSADQNYGYTF
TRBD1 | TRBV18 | CASSPGQGDLYGYTF
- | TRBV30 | CAWNLGRIQETQYF
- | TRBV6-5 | CASSQSLGVSEETQYF
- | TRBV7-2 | CASSLGSAGNQPQHF
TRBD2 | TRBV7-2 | CASTPGRVSGELFF
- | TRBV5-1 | CASSSREGGGTEAFF
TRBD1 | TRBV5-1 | CASTRDRVEGYGYTF
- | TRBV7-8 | CASSQQVSGNTIYF
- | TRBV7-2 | CASSLRERAEAFF